This is a list of T cell receptor beta chains from one sample in a study of tumor-infiltrating lymphocytes in primary liver carcinoma. A single record per CDR3 protein comes from TCRdb applying MiXCR to the multiplex PCR reads. The repertoire includes 150,000 to 200,000 distinct CDR3 sequences, about 55% of them detected once, and around three quarters sits in the top ten. Source material: peripheral blood. These receptors all stem from a man aged 35 to 55 with primary liver carcinoma and hepatitis B virus infection. Both conserved end residues are part of each CDR3. The order of the fields is J gene, clone size, V gene, D gene, CDR3 DNA, CDR3 protein. A D gene is named only where the DNA matches it firmly. The listing skips clone size in some rows; elsewhere it reads once, few, many or a size class.

TRBJ2-3 few TRBV4-1 . TGCGCCAGCAGCCAAGAGAACATACGAGCCACAGATACGCAGTATTTT CASSQENIRATDTQYF
TRBJ2-1 few TRBV6-1 TRBD2 TGTGCCAGCAGTCGACTAGCGGAGAACAATGAGCAGTTCTTC CASSRLAENNEQFF
TRBJ1-4 . TRBV15 . TGTGCCGCCAGCCCGATGGGGGAAGGAAGGGGAAAACTGTTTTTT CAASPMGEGRGKLFF
TRBJ2-7 . TRBV11-3 . TGTGCCAACAGCCCTTACCTCACTGGAAGCTCCTACGAGCAGTACTTC CANSPYLTGSSYEQYF
TRBJ2-5 . TRBV7-8 . TGTGCCAGCAGCTTAAGATCGGGTCTTACCCAAGAGACCCAGTACTTC CASSLRSGLTQETQYF
TRBJ2-6 few TRBV6-1 . TGTGCCAGCAGTGAATGGGGGGTTGGGGCCAACGTCCTGACTTTC CASSEWGVGANVLTF
TRBJ1-5 . TRBV11-3 . TGTGCCATCAGCGCGGGACCCGCAGATACGCAGCATTTT CAISAGPADTQHF
TRBJ1-2 . TRBV6-5 . TGTGCCAGCAGCCCTGGAGGGCACCGGGGCTACACCTTC CASSPGGHRGYTF
TRBJ2-1 . TRBV6-1 . TGTGCCAGCAGTGAAGGATCGTGGGCTCGGGAGCAGTTCTTC CASSEGSWAREQFF
TRBJ2-7 . TRBV14 TRBD2 TGTGCCAGCAGCCCAAACCCGCTAGCGGCGCAGTACTTC CASSPNPLAAQYF
TRBJ1-5 few TRBV6-1 . TGTGCCATCAAACAGTTTAGCAATCAGCCCCAGCATTTT CAIKQFSNQPQHF
TRBJ2-7 few TRBV6-1 TRBD1 TGTGCCAGCTGCGACAGGGGGGACGAGCAGTACTTC CASCDRGDEQYF
TRBJ2-5 . TRBV6-5 . TGTGCCAGCAGACGGCAACAAGAGGCCCAGTACTTC CASRRQQEAQYF
TRBJ2-7 few TRBV29-1 TRBD2 TGCAGCGTCGCCCCGGGACTAGCGGTCACCGGCAGGGACGAGCAGTACTTC CSVAPGLAVTGRDEQYF
TRBJ2-3 few TRBV6-2/TRBV6-3 . TGTGCCAGCAGTTCTATGAGGGCGGACACAGATACGCAGTATTTT CASSSMRADTDTQYF
TRBJ2-7 . TRBV7-9 TRBD2 TGTGCCAGCAGCCCAACTAGCGGGAGTCTCTACGAGCAGTACTTC CASSPTSGSLYEQYF
TRBJ2-5 few TRBV6-5 TRBD1 TGTGCCAGCAGTTACTACCAGGGACAGGGGGAGACCCAGTACTTC CASSYYQGQGETQYF
TRBJ2-1 once TRBV11-2 . TGTGCCAGCAGCTCAGACCCCTACAATGAGCAGTTCTTC CASSSDPYNEQFF
TRBJ2-4 many TRBV4-2 . TGTGCCAGCAGCCAGGACCTAGCCAAAAACATTCAGTACTTC CASSQDLAKNIQYF
TRBJ2-7 . TRBV11-1 TRBD2 TGTGCCAAGAGCTCCGGACTAGCGGGAGACGAGCAGTACTTC CAKSSGLAGDEQYF
TRBJ2-7 few TRBV4-1 . TGCGCCAGCAGCCAAGGTAGATCGGGGGACTACGAGCAGTACTTC CASSQGRSGDYEQYF
TRBJ2-7 few TRBV10-1 . TGCGCCAGCAGTGAGGGCGGAGGAGCCTACGAGCAGTACTTC CASSEGGGAYEQYF
TRBJ2-6 once TRBV11-2 . TGTGCCAGCAGCCCCAGGGACCAGTACTCTGGGGCCAACGTCCTGACTTTC CASSPRDQYSGANVLTF
TRBJ2-7 many TRBV4-2 TRBD2 TGTGCCAGCAGCCCGAGACTAGCGGGAGAGTCCGAGCAGTACTTC CASSPRLAGESEQYF
TRBJ2-7 . TRBV6-6 TRBD1 TGTGCCAGCACCCCACAGGGGGGTTTGGGATACGAGCAGTACTTC CASTPQGGLGYEQYF
TRBJ2-7 few TRBV29-1 . TGCAGCGTTGAGGACTTCGGCGAGCAGTACTTC CSVEDFGEQYF
TRBJ2-1 few TRBV5-4 TRBD2 TGTGCCAGCAGCTTGGAAGGGACTAGCGTTTCCTACAATGAGCAGTTCTTC CASSLEGTSVSYNEQFF
TRBJ2-7 . TRBV7-9 . TGTGCCAGCAGCGCAACTACAGGCGGCGAGCAGTACTTC CASSATTGGEQYF
TRBJ2-7 . TRBV6-1 . TGTGTCGGCAGTTCCCGGGAGCACGAGCAGTACTTC CVGSSREHEQYF
TRBJ2-2 . TRBV5-4 TRBD2 TGTGCCAGCAGCTGGGGACTAGCGTCGACCGGGGAGCTGTTTTTT CASSWGLASTGELFF
TRBJ2-7 few TRBV29-1 . TGCAGCGTAAGGTTAGGGGGGCCCTACGAGCAGTACTTC CSVRLGGPYEQYF
TRBJ2-7 . TRBV6-6 TRBD2 TGTGCCAGCACTACTAGCGGGACCTACGAGCAGTACTTC CASTTSGTYEQYF
TRBJ1-2 . TRBV4-2 . TGTACCAGCAGCCAAGGGACGGGTGGCTACACCTTC CTSSQGTGGYTF
TRBJ2-7 . TRBV10-2 TRBD2 TGCGCCAGCAGTGAGTCTAGCGGGATAGTGTACGAGCATTACTTC CASSESSGIVYEHYF
TRBJ2-7 . TRBV7-8 . TGTGCCAGCAGCTTGCGGCGGGCCGTTACCTACGAGCAGTACTTC CASSLRRAVTYEQYF
TRBJ1-1 . TRBV11-2 . TGTGCCAGCAGCTCAGCAGGATCCCCGAACACTGAAGCTGTCTTT CASSSAGSPNTEAVF
TRBJ1-5 . TRBV12-3/TRBV12-4 . TGTGCCAGCAGCCCCGGGGGGCGGCGCAATCAGCCCCAGCATTTT CASSPGGRRNQPQHF
TRBJ1-5 . TRBV29-1 . TGCAGCGTTGGGATAGGGGATAATCAGCCCCAGCATTTT CSVGIGDNQPQHF
TRBJ1-1 many TRBV11-2 . TGTGCCAGCAGCTTAAAGGACGGGAACACTGAAGCTTTCTTT CASSLKDGNTEAFF
TRBJ1-2 few TRBV4-1 . TGCGCCAGCAGCTACGACAGAGACTATGGCTACACCTTC CASSYDRDYGYTF
TRBJ2-7 . TRBV29-1 . TGCAGCGCCGAGGGACATGGAAAGGAGCAGTACTTC CSAEGHGKEQYF
TRBJ2-5 many TRBV11-2 . TGTGCCAGCAGCTTAGATCGGGCGAGGGAGACCCAGTACTTC CASSLDRARETQYF
TRBJ2-2 few TRBV5-4 TRBD2 TGTGCCAGCAGCTTGGGACTAGCGGGGGGCACCGGGGAGCTGTTTTTT CASSLGLAGGTGELFF
TRBJ2-1 many TRBV11-2 . TGTGCCAGCAGCTTAGATCCGGTTTTACGCCTAGCGATATCCTACAATGAGCAGTTCTTC CASSLDPVLRLAISYNEQFF
TRBJ2-7 . TRBV5-5 TRBD2 TGTGCCAGCAGCTCCCGGACTAGCGGCCCCTACGTGCAGTACTTC CASSSRTSGPYVQYF
TRBJ2-1 . TRBV12-3/TRBV12-4 . TGTGCCAGCACCTCATCAGTTTACAATGGGGAGTTCTTC CASTSSVYNGEFF
TRBJ2-3 many TRBV11-2 TRBD1 TGTGCCAGCAGCTTCGGACAGGGGGCGTATACGCAGTATTTT CASSFGQGAYTQYF
TRBJ2-1 . TRBV9 TRBD2 TGTGCCAGCAGTGTAGCTGGGACTAGCGGGCAAGATGAGCAGTTCTTC CASSVAGTSGQDEQFF
TRBJ1-1 . TRBV11-2 . TGTGCCAGGAGCTTTTATCTCGCCGCTGAAGCTTTCTTT CARSFYLAAEAFF
TRBJ1-1 . TRBV29-1 TRBD1 TGCAGCGTCAACGGACAGGGGATCACTGAAGCTTTCTTT CSVNGQGITEAFF
TRBJ2-1 . TRBV7-8 . TGTGCCAGTCTGGCGGGGGCGGGAGTTTACAATGAGCAGTTCTTC CASLAGAGVYNEQFF
TRBJ2-7 . TRBV10-2 TRBD2 TGCGCCAGCAGTGAGTCGGGCGGGAGGTCCTACGAGCAGTACTTC CASSESGGRSYEQYF
TRBJ2-6 . TRBV29-1 . TGCAGCGTTGAAGTGGCGGGGCAGGTACTCGTGGGGGCCAACGTCCTGACTTTC CSVEVAGQVLVGANVLTF